One sample yielded the 19 T cell receptor beta chains listed below, sequenced in a study of T cell changes during pregnancy in multiple sclerosis. The table came from immunoSEQ multiplex PCR; TCRdb's copy has only in-frame clones and leaves some out. The sample yields tens of thousands of clones, 90% to 95% seen once. This specimen consisted of peripheral blood, obtained in the first trimester of pregnancy. Receptors were obtained from a female donor with multiple sclerosis, enrolled in a pregnancy study.

The chain links TRBV28 to TRBJ2-4; possibly TRBD1 for D (5 bases). This CDR3 is 17 amino acids long. Germline-derived CDR1 and CDR2 are MDHEN and SYDVKM. V was pared by 6 bases and J by 1 base, with 19 bases between. CDR3 nucleotides: TGTGCCAGCAGCCAGCTCCACGACAGTTGGGCCAAAAACATTCAGTACTTC. This gives the protein CASSQLHDSWAKNIQYF.

This sequence joins TRBV6-6 and TRBJ1-2, with D possibly matching TRBD1 (6 bases). The V gene's germline CDR1 is MNHNY and CDR2 SVGAGI (reference sequence). This CDR3 has 12 amino acids. V was shortened by 5 bases and J by 3 bases, with 7 bases between the two germline ends. The CDR3 reads CASSRTDYGYTF. Here the CDR3 DNA reads TGTGCCAGCAGTCGGACAGACTATGGCTACACCTTC.

This chain joins TRBV19 and TRBJ1-2, with D perhaps TRBD1 (5 bases). Trimming shortened V by 1 base and J by 8 bases, and 20 bases separated the two germline ends. Germline CDR1 is LNHDA and CDR2 is SQIVND (reference sequence). The CDR3 is made up of 16 amino acids. CDR3 amino acids: CASSIVGRQGMRGYTF. In nucleotides, the CDR3 is TGTGCCAGTAGTATAGTCGGCCGGCAGGGTATGAGGGGCTACACCTTC.

This rearrangement joins TRBV9 to TRBJ2-3, with D tentatively TRBD2 (5 bases). The CDR3 has 16 amino acids. The germline V and J ends were trimmed by 3 bases and 1 base, with 15 bases remaining between them. Germline CDR1 is SGDLS and CDR2 is YYNGEE. This CDR3 is CASSDGRAGGTDTQYF. The CDR3 coding sequence is TGTGCCAGCAGCGACGGACGTGCGGGTGGCACAGATACGCAGTATTTT.

The V gene is TRBV27, the J gene TRBJ2-1, with 7 bases fitting TRBD1. The V segment lost 5 bases and the J segment 3 bases; nucleotides outside the gene matches: 7. CDR1 is MNHEY, CDR2 SMNVEV, per germline (reference sequence). The CDR3 contains 15 residues. The CDR3 protein is CASSPRQGLYNEQFF. The DNA for the CDR3 is TGTGCCAGCAGTCCTCGACAGGGCCTCTACAATGAGCAGTTCTTC.

The V gene is TRBV9, the J gene TRBJ2-7, with 7 bases aligning to TRBD1. The CDR3 loop spans 16 amino acids. V dropped 0 bases and J dropped 3; count of bases not matched to a gene: 9. Germline assignment: CDR1 SGDLS and CDR2 YYNGEE. The CDR3 bases are TGTGCCAGCAGCGTAGGAGGGGGCCCCTTGGACTACGAGCAGTACTTC. Amino acids: CASSVGGGPLDYEQYF. Full variable domain (missing parts from reference TRBV9 and TRBJ2-7): DSGVTQTPKHLITATGQRVTLRCSPRSGDLSVYWYQQSLDQGLQFLIQYYNGEERAKGNILERFSAQQFPDLHSELNLSSLELGDSALYFCASSVGGGPLDYEQYFGPGTRLTVT.

This rearrangement joins TRBV4-1 to TRBJ2-2, with D uncertain. Germline V gene sequence: CDR1 MGHRA, CDR2 YSYEKL. V lost 2 bases, J lost 2 bases, and 9 bases lay in between. This CDR3 has 15 amino acids. DNA for the CDR3: TGCGCCAGCAGCCAAAATAGTGATAACACCGGGGAGCTGTTTTTT. It specifies CASSQNSDNTGELFF.

The V call is TRBV27, the J call TRBJ2-7; 9 bases are shared with TRBD1. The CDR3 runs to 16 residues. Germline CDR1 and CDR2: MNHEY and SMNVEV (reference sequence). J lost 5 bases, V lost 4 bases, and 12 bases had no gene match. The CDR3 here is CASSSILWGQGNEQYF. Here the CDR3 DNA reads TGTGCCAGCAGTTCAATATTATGGGGACAGGGAAACGAGCAGTACTTC.

The genes are TRBV10-2 and TRBJ2-1, with 7 bases fitting TRBD2. V lost 3 bases and J lost 8; bases outside the gene matches: 7. The CDR3 loop spans 14 amino acids. CDR1 and CDR2 (germline): WSHSY, SAAADI. The CDR3 sequence: CASSDKGLSYEQFF. For the CDR3, the DNA is TGCGCCAGCAGTGATAAGGGACTATCCTATGAGCAGTTCTTC.

On this clone itself: The same CDR3 also results from other DNA sequences found in this sample. CDR3 coding DNA: TGCGCCAGCAGCTTGGGACTAGCGGTGGGGTACCAAGAGACCCAGTACTTC. It encodes CASSLGLAVGYQETQYF. The chain links TRBV5-1 to TRBJ2-5, with 9 bases matching TRBD2. In germline, CDR1 is SGHRS, CDR2 YFSETQ. The CDR3 sequence is 17 residues long. J gave up 0 bases and V 0 bases, and 6 bases lay outside the gene matches.

This clone was seen only once. This chain uses TRBV7-2 with TRBJ1-4; TRBD1 matches 7 bases. J gave up 8 bases and V 6 bases, and 9 bases lay outside the gene matches. Germline lookup yields CDR1 SGHTA and CDR2 FQGNSA. This CDR3 is built from 14 residues. CDR3 in amino acids: CASRYRQGGEKLFF. In DNA, the CDR3 is TGTGCCAGCAGATACCGACAGGGCGGGGAAAAACTGTTTTTT. The full variable domain, its missing parts supplied by reference TRBV7-2 and TRBJ1-4, is GAGVSQSPSNKVTEKGKDVELRCDPISGHTALYWYRQSLGQGLEFLIYFQGNSAPDKSGLPSDRFSAERTGGSVSTLTIQRTQQEDSAVYLCASRYRQGGEKLFFGSGTQLSVL.

The gene calls are TRBV7-8 and TRBJ2-1; 8 positions agree with TRBD2. The CDR3 runs 13 residues. Germline loops: CDR1 SGHVS, CDR2 FQNEAQ. With 5 bases clipped from V and 10 bases from J, the junction kept 7 bases outside the gene matches. The CDR3 loop reads CASSHSGGREQFF. CDR3 coding DNA: TGTGCCAGCAGCCACAGCGGGGGAAGGGAGCAGTTCTTC.

The rearrangement uses TRBV19 and TRBJ1-2, with TRBD1 identical over 10 bases. The J segment lost 5 bases and the V segment lost 5 bases, leaving 8 bases of the junction unmatched. The CDR3 runs 15 residues. Germline V lookup: CDR1 LNHDA, CDR2 SQIVND (reference sequence). CDR3 bases: TGTGCCAGTAGTTCTCGGGACAGGGGAAGGTATGGCTACACCTTC. Amino acids: CASSSRDRGRYGYTF.

The chain is built from TRBV9 and TRBJ2-7, with D possibly TRBD2 on 5 matching bases. Trimming cost V 5 bases and J 3 bases, with 15 bases left between them. The CDR3 length is 14 residues. Germline CDR1 and CDR2: SGDLS and YYNGEE. The CDR3, as DNA: TGTGCCAGCAGTTCCCGGGGATCCGACTACGAGCAGTACTTC. It is translated as CASSSRGSDYEQYF.

The chain carries TRBV29-1 and TRBJ1-1, with 9 positions matching TRBD1. Germline CDR1 is SQVTM and CDR2 is ANQGSEA. The V and J ends lost 6 bases and 1 base, in that order; junction bases with no gene match: 6. The CDR3 loop spans 14 amino acids. DNA for the CDR3: TGCAGCGTCTTCCGGGGACAGGGGAACACTGAAGCTTTCTTT. Its translation is CSVFRGQGNTEAFF. The full variable domain, rest sourced from reference TRBV29-1 and TRBJ1-1, is SAVISQKPSRDICQRGTSLTIQCQVDSQVTMMFWYRQQPGQSLTLIATANQGSEATYESGFVIDKFPISRPNLTFSTLTVSNMSPEDSSIYLCSVFRGQGNTEAFFGQGTRLTVV.

The chain is built from TRBV5-5 and TRBJ1-1; possibly TRBD1 for D (5 bases). CDR3 length: 14 amino acids. Trimming removed 4 bases from V and 0 bases from J, with 10 bases in between. Germline V gene lookup returns CDR1 SGHKS and CDR2 YYEKEE (reference sequence). CDR3 coding DNA: TGTGCCAGCAGCCTGGACACTATGAACACTGAAGCTTTCTTT. As protein: CASSLDTMNTEAFF.

This chain links TRBV10-1 with TRBJ2-4; D gene uncertain. CDR3 length equals 15 residues. In germline, CDR1 is WNHNN, CDR2 SYGVQD (reference sequence). V was pared by 0 bases and J by 0 bases, with 6 bases between. CDR3 sequence reads: CASSESTKAKNIQYF. CDR3 DNA sequence: TGCGCCAGCAGTGAGTCGACAAAAGCCAAAAACATTCAGTACTTC.

The chain has TRBV27 and TRBJ2-1; TRBD2 matches 12 bases. J lost 7 bases, V lost 6 bases, and 10 bases had no gene match. The CDR3 runs 16 residues. Looked up from germline, CDR1 is MNHEY and CDR2 is SMNVEV (reference sequence). CDR3 coding DNA: TGTGCCAGCAGAGAAAGATCGACTAGCGGGAGTAATGAGCAGTTCTTC. It is translated as CASRERSTSGSNEQFF.

This clone was seen once. CDR3 residues: CASSLTGGRKDEKLFF. Written as DNA, the CDR3 is TGTGCCAGCAGCTTAACGGGGGGGAGGAAGGATGAAAAACTGTTTTTT. The V call is TRBV7-3, the J call TRBJ1-4; possibly TRBD1 for D (5 bases). V was trimmed by 0 bases and J by 6 bases, leaving 14 bases between them. This CDR3 region has 16 residues. Germline V gene lookup returns CDR1 SGHTA and CDR2 FQGTGA.